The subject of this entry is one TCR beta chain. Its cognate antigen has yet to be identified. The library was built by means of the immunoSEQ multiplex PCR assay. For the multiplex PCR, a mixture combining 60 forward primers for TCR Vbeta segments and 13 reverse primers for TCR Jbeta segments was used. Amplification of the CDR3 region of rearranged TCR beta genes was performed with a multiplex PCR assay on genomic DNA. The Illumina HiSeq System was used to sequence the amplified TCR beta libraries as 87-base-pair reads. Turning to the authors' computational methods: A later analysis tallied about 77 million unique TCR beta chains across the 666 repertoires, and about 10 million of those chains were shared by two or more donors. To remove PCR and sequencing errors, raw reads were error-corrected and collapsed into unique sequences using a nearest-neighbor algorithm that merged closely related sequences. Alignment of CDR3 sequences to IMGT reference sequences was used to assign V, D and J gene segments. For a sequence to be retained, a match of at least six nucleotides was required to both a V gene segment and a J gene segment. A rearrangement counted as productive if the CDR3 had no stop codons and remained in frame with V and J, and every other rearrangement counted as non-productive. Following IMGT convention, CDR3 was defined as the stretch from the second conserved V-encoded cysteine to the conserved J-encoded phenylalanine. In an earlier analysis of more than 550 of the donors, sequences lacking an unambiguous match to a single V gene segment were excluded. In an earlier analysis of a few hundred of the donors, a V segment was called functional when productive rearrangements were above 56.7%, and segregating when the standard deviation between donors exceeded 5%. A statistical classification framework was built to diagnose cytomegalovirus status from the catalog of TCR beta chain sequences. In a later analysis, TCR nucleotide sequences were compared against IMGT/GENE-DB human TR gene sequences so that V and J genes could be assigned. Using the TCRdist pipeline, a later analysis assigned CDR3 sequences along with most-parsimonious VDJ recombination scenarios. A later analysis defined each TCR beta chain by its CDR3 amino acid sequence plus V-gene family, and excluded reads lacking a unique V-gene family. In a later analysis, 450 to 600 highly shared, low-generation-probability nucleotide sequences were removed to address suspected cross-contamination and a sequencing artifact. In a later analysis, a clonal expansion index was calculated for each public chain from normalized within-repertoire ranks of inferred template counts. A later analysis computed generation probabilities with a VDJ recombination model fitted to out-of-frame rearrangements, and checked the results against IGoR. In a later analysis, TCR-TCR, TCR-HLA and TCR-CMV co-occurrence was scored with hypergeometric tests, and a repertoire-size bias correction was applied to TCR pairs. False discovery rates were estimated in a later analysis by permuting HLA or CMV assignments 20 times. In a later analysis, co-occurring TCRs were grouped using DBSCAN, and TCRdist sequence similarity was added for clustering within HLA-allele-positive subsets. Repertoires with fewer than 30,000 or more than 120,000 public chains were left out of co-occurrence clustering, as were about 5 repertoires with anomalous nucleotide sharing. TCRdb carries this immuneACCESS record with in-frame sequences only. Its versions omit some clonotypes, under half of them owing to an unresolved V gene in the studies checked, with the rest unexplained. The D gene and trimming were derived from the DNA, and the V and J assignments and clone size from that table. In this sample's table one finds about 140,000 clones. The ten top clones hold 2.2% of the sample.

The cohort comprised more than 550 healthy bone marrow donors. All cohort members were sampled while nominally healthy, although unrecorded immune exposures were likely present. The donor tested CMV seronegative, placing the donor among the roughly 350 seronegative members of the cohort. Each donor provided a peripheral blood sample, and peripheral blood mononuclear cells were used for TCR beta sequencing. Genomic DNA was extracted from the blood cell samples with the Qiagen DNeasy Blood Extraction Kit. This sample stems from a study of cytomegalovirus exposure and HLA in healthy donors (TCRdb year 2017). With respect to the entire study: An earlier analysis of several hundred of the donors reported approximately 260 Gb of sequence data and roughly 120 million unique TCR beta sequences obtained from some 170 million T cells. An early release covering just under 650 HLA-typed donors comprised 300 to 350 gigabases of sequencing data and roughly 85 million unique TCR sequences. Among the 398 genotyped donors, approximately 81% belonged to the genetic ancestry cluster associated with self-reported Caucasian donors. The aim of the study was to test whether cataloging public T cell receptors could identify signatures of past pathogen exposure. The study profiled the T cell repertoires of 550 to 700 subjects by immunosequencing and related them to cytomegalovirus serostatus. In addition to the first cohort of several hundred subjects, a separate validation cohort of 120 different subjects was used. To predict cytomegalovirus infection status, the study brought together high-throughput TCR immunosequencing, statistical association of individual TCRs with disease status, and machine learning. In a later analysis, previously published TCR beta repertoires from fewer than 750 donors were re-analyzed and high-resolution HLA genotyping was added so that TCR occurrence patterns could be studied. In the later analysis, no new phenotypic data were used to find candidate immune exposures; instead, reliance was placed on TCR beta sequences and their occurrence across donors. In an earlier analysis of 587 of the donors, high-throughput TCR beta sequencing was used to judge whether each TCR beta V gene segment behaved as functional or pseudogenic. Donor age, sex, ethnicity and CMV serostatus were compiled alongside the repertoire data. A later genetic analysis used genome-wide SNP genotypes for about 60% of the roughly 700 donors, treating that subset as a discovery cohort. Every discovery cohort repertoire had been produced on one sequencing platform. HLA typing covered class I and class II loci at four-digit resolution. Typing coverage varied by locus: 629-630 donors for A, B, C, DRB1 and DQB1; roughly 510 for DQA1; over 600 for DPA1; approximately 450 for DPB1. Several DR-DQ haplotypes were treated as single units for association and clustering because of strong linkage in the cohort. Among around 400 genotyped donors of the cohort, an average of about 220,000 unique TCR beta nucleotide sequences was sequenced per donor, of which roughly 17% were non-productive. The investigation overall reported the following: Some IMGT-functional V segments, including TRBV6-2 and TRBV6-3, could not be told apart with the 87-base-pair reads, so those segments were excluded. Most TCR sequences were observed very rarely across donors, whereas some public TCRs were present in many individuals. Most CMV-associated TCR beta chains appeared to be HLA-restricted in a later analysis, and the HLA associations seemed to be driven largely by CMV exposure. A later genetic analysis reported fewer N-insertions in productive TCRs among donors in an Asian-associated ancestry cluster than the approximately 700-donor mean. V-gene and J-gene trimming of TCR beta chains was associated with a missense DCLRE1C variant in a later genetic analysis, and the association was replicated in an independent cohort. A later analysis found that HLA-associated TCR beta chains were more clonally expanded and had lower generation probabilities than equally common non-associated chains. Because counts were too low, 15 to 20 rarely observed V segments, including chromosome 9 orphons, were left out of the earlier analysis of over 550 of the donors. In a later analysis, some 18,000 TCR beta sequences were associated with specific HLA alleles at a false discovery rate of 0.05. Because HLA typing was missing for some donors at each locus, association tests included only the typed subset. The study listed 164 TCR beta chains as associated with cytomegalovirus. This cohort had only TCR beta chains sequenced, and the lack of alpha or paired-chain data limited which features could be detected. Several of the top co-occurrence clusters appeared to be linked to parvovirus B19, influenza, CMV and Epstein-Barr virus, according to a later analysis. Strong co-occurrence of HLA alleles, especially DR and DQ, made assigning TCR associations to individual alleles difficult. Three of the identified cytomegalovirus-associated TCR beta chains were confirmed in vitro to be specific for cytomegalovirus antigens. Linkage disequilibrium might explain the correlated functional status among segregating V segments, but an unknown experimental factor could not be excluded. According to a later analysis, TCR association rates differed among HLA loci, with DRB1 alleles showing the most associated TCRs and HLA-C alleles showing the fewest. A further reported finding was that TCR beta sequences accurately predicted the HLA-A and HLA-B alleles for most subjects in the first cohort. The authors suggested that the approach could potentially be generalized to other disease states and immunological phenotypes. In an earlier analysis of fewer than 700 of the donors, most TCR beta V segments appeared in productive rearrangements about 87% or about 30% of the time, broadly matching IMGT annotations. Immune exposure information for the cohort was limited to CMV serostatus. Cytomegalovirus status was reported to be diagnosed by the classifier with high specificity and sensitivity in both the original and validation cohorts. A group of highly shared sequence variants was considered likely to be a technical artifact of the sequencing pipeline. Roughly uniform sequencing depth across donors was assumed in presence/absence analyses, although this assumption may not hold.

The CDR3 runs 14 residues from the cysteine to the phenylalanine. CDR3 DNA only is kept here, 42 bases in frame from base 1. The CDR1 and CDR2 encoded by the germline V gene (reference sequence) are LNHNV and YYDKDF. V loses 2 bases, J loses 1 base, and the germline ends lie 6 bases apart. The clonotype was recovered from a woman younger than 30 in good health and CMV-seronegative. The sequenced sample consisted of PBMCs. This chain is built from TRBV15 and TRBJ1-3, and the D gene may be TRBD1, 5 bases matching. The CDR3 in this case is CATSRRQSGNTIYF. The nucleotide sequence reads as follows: TGTGCCACCAGCAGACGACAGTCTGGAAACACCATATATTTT.